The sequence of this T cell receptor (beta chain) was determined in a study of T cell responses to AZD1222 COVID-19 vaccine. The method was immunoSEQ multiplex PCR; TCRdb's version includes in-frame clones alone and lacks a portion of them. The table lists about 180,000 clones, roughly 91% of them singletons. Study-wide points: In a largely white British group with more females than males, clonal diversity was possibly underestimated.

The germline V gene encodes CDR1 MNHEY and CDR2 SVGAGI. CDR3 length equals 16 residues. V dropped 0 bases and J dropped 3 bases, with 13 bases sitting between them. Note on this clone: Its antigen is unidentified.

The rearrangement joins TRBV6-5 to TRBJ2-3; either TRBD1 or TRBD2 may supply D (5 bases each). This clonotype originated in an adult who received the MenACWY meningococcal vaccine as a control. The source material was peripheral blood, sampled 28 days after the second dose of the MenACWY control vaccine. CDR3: CASSYSGPSPTDTQYF. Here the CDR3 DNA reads TGTGCCAGCAGTTACTCGGGACCTAGTCCGACAGATACGCAGTATTTT.